One T cell receptor beta chain is described in this entry. The CDR3 has 15 residues. V shed 2 bases and J shed 5 bases, with 13 bases lying between them. The data were taken from a study of blood T cells in healthy people across ages. Alongside a J-beta primer mix, a sample-barcoded 5' primer served in a second PCR lasting 7 to 11 cycles. In TCRdb, the 5' RACE reads were re-called with MiXCR into one record per CDR3 protein. The table includes 1.4 million or so distinct CDR3 sequences, 35% to 45% detected once. Specimen: blood. This sequence joins TRBV12-3 or TRBV12-4 and TRBJ1-5, with D uncertain. The TCR comes from a young woman in good health. DNA for the CDR3: TGTGCCAGCAGTTTATCGGGGAGTATCGATCAGCCCCAGCATTTT. The encoded protein is CASSLSGSIDQPQHF.